This T cell receptor (beta chain) was observed in a study of blood T cell repertoires in COVID-19. Trimming took 5 bases from V and 0 from J; bases not matched to a gene: 15. CDR3 length equals 18 residues. Looked up from germline, CDR1 is SGHTA and CDR2 is FQGNSA. Generated by immunoSEQ multiplex PCR, the TCRdb table keeps only in-frame clones and is missing some. Of 200,000 to 250,000 clones listed, about 85% are singletons. The sequence derives from a middle-aged man with acute or convalescent COVID-19. Material: peripheral blood. V is TRBV7-2 and J is TRBJ1-1; 7 bases map to TRBD1. CDR3 coding DNA: TGTGCCAGCAGCAAACCCCGGACAGGAGTGGGAATGAACACTGAAGCTTTCTTT. It yields the protein CASSKPRTGVGMNTEAFF.